This T cell receptor beta chain emerged from a study of OX40 agonist ivuxolimab in advanced cancers. Study at large: Patients were dosed intravenously with ivuxolimab at 0.01 to 10 mg/kg every 2 weeks. Study conclusions and caveats: Determination of antigen specificity was not performed for the expanded peripheral T cells.

In regard to this clone: The antigen remains unidentified.

CDR3 length equals 13 residues. Trimming cost V 1 base and J 7 bases; bases outside gene matches: 4. CDR1 and CDR2 from the germline V gene are GTSNPN and SVGIG (reference sequence). Measured with immunoSEQ multiplex PCR; TCRdb has only the in-frame clones, and not every one. The sample consists of around 80,000 clones, around nine tenths of them appearing once. Material: CD4+ or CD8+ T cells sorted from blood, obtained in a trial of the OX40 agonist ivuxolimab. This receptor was obtained from an adult with an advanced solid tumor such as melanoma, head and neck, liver or kidney cancer. The V gene is TRBV30, the J gene TRBJ2-7; 10 nucleotides match TRBD1. The CDR3 bases are TGTGCCTGGAGTGCCAGGACAGGGGGGGAGCAGTACTTC. It translates to CAWSARTGGEQYF.